Shown below are 16 T cell receptor beta chains from a single sample sequenced in a study of blood T cell repertoires in COVID-19. Sequencing used immunoSEQ multiplex PCR; TCRdb keeps in-frame clones, though not all of them. The sample carries over 350,000 clones, just over 90% recorded once. The material sequenced was PBMCs or T cells enriched from blood (not recorded which). The receptors derive from a woman aged 40 to 49 who had been exposed to COVID-19.

V usage is TRBV20-1 and J usage is TRBJ1-2; the D is unclear. Germline V gives CDR1 DFQATT, CDR2 SNEGSKA (reference sequence). CDR3 length equals 16 residues. The V end was cut by 3 bases, the J end by 6 bases, with 23 bases between. CDR3 sequence: CSASLGAGPRIDGYTF. CDR3 DNA: TGCAGTGCTAGTCTGGGAGCAGGCCCAAGGATTGATGGCTACACCTTC.

The chain links TRBV5-6 to TRBJ1-4, with TRBD1 as a possible D gene (5 bases). The V gene lost 4 bases and the J gene lost 7 bases, with 11 bases spanning the gap. The CDR3 totals 13 residues. CDR1 is SGHDT and CDR2 is YYEEEE in the germline V gene. CDR3 region: CASSLKTVEKLFF. The DNA of the CDR3 is TGTGCCAGCAGCCTGAAGACAGTTGAAAAACTGTTTTTT. The full variable domain, completed using reference TRBV5-6 and TRBJ1-4, is DAGVTQSPTHLIKTRGQQVTLRCSPKSGHDTVSWYQQALGQGPQFIFQYYEEEERQRGNFPDRFSGHQFPNYSSELNVNALLLGDSALYLCASSLKTVEKLFFGSGTQLSVL.

The chain recombines TRBV2 with TRBJ2-2; a weak D match, TRBD1 (5 bases). This CDR3 contains 12 residues. Looked up from germline, CDR1 is SNHLY and CDR2 is FYNNEI. V lost 6 bases, J lost 7 bases, and 9 bases lay in between. The CDR3 reads CASSKGFGELFF. CDR3 in DNA: TGTGCCAGCAGCAAGGGGTTCGGGGAGCTGTTTTTT.

This clone came up many times. The rearrangement uses TRBV6-4 and TRBJ1-1; D is uncertain. The V and J ends lost 6 bases and 4 bases respectively, with 15 bases between them. The CDR3 runs to 14 residues. Germline CDR1 reads MRHNA; CDR2 reads SNTAGT. The CDR3 sequence is CASRDNSHGTEAFF. CDR3 bases: TGTGCCAGCAGGGATAACAGTCATGGCACTGAAGCTTTCTTT.

The rearrangement joins TRBV19 to TRBJ1-1; D might be TRBD1 (5 bases). This CDR3 is built from 11 residues. Trimming took off 9 bases at V and 8 bases at J, with 13 bases between the two ends. The germline V gene has CDR1 LNHDA and CDR2 SQIVND (reference sequence). The CDR3 coding sequence is TGTGCCAGCATTACCCGGGGGGAAGCTTTCTTT. This gives the protein CASITRGEAFF.

The chain combines TRBV9 with TRBJ2-3; 15 nucleotides align to TRBD2. The germline V gene has CDR1 SGDLS and CDR2 YYNGEE. The CDR3 is 17 residues long. J gave up 3 bases and V 6 bases, and 8 bases lay outside the gene matches. The CDR3 protein is CASTQTGTSGGTDTQYF. DNA for the CDR3: TGTGCCAGCACCCAAACCGGGACTAGCGGGGGGACAGATACGCAGTATTTT. Together with reference TRBV9 and TRBJ2-3, the CDR3 gives the full variable domain: DSGVTQTPKHLITATGQRVTLRCSPRSGDLSVYWYQQSLDQGLQFLIQYYNGEERAKGNILERFSAQQFPDLHSELNLSSLELGDSALYFCASTQTGTSGGTDTQYFGPGTRLTVL.

The V and J genes are TRBV27 and TRBJ1-2; tentatively, D is TRBD1 (6 bases). V was cut by 7 bases and J by 4 bases, with 13 bases left in between. CDR1 and CDR2 from the germline V gene are MNHEY and SMNVEV (reference sequence). This CDR3 contains 13 residues. CDR3 DNA sequence: TGTGCCAGCAAGCAAACAGGGCCCTATGGCTACACCTTC. Its protein product is CASKQTGPYGYTF.

This clone occurred a few times. J is TRBJ2-3 and V is TRBV11-2; D possibly corresponds to TRBD2 (6 bases). Between the trimmed V and J ends, which lost 5 bases and 6 bases, there was a span of 15 bases. This CDR3 is 14 amino acids long. Looked up from germline, CDR1 is SGHAT and CDR2 is FQNNGV. The CDR3 region is CASSPRLAPDTQYF. CDR3 DNA sequence: TGTGCCAGCAGCCCTCGGCTAGCGCCCGATACGCAGTATTTT.

The V and J genes are TRBV15 and TRBJ1-2; D is unclear. CDR1 LNHNV and CDR2 YYDKDF come from the germline V gene (reference sequence). Trimming left V 2 bases short and J 1 base short, with 5 bases between. The CDR3 loop spans 13 amino acids. CDR3 sequence (DNA): TGTGCCACCAGCAGATCCCATAACTATGGCTACACCTTC. Protein product: CATSRSHNYGYTF.

The V and J genes are TRBV19 and TRBJ1-1; 9 nucleotides align to TRBD1. Germline V CDR1 and CDR2: LNHDA, SQIVND (reference sequence). The CDR3 is 14 residues long. V lost 6 bases to trimming and J lost 5 bases; unmatched junction nucleotides: 7. CDR3 in amino acids: CASSLTGGETEAFF. The CDR3 DNA is TGTGCCAGTAGCCTAACAGGGGGCGAAACTGAAGCTTTCTTT.

The V and J genes are TRBV27 and TRBJ2-5, with D maybe TRBD2 (6 bases). CDR1 and CDR2 from the germline V gene are MNHEY and SMNVEV (reference sequence). V lost 3 bases and J lost 1, with 9 bases in between. The CDR3 covers 14 residues. CDR3 sequence: CASSFGGVQETQYF. The DNA of the CDR3 is TGTGCCAGCAGTTTTGGAGGGGTCCAAGAGACCCAGTACTTC.

This chain joins TRBV11-3 and TRBJ1-1; TRBD1 is a possible D gene (6 bases). V lost 10 bases and J lost 10, with 19 bases in between. The CDR3 totals 12 residues. Looked up from germline, CDR1 is SGHNT and CDR2 is YENEEA. CDR3 sequence (DNA): TGTGCCATCAAGTGGGGGCCCCGAGGAGCTTTCTTT. It encodes CAIKWGPRGAFF.

The CDR3 nucleotides are TGCGCCAGCCGGGACAGGCCCTCTGGAAACACCATATATTTT. This codes for CASRDRPSGNTIYF. The chain employs TRBV5-1 and TRBJ1-3; 8 bases map to TRBD1. V shed 7 bases and J 0 bases; nucleotides not matched to a gene: 3. The CDR3 covers 14 residues. The germline gives CDR1 SGHRS, CDR2 YFSETQ.

The V gene is TRBV19, the J gene TRBJ2-7; 7 nucleotides line up with TRBD1. The germline CDR1 and CDR2 sequences are LNHDA and SQIVND (reference sequence). The ends lost 2 bases at V and 1 base at J; junction bases unmatched: 5. The CDR3 loop spans 15 amino acids. The CDR3 here is CASSIFVGQSYEQYF. The CDR3 DNA reads as TGTGCCAGTAGTATATTTGTGGGACAGTCCTACGAGCAGTACTTC.

The J gene is TRBJ1-2, the V gene TRBV7-6; 9 nucleotides agree with TRBD1. This CDR3 spans 16 amino acids. J was trimmed by 0 bases and V by 5 bases; bases with no gene match: 7. Germline CDR1 and CDR2: SGHVS and FNYEAQ. CDR3: CASSGGQGYSNYGYTF. CDR3 DNA sequence: TGTGCCAGCAGCGGGGGACAGGGATACTCTAACTATGGCTACACCTTC.

V usage is TRBV19 and J usage is TRBJ2-1; D may be TRBD1 (6 bases). The CDR3 runs to 13 residues. Deletions cut 2 bases from V and 7 bases from J, with 9 bases between. Looked up from germline, CDR1 is LNHDA and CDR2 is SQIVND (reference sequence). The CDR3 here is CASSIPRGNEQFF. CDR3 in DNA: TGTGCCAGTAGTATACCGAGGGGGAATGAGCAGTTCTTC.